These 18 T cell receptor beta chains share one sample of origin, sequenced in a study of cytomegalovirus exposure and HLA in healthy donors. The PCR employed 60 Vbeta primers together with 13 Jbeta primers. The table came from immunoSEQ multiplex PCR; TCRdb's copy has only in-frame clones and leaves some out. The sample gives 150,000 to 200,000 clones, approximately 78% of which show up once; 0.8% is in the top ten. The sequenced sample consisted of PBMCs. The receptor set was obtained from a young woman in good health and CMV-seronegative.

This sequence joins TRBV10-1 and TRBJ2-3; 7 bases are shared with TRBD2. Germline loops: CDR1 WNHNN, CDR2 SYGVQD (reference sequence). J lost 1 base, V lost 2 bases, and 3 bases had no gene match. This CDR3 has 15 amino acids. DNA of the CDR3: TGCGCCAGCAGTGAGCTCCTAGCGGGCACAGATACGCAGTATTTT. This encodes CASSELLAGTDTQYF.

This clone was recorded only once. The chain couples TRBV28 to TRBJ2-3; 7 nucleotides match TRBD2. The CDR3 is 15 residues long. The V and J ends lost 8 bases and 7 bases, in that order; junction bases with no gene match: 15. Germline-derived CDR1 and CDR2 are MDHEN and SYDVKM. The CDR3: CASPPAGEIGNTQYF. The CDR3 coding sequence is TGTGCCAGCCCCCCGGCGGGAGAGATCGGAAATACGCAGTATTTT.

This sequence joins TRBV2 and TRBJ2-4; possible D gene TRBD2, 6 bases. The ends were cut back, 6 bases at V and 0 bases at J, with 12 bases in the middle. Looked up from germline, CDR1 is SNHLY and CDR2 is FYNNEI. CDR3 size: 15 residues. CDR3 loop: CASRVGGLAKNIQYF. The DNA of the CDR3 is TGTGCCAGCAGGGTTGGGGGACTAGCCAAAAACATTCAGTACTTC. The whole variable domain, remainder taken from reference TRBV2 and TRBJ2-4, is EPEVTQTPSHQVTQMGQEVILRCVPISNHLYFYWYRQILGQKVEFLVSFYNNEISEKSEIFDDQFSVERPDGSNFTLKIRSTKLEDSAMYFCASRVGGLAKNIQYFGAGTRLSVL.

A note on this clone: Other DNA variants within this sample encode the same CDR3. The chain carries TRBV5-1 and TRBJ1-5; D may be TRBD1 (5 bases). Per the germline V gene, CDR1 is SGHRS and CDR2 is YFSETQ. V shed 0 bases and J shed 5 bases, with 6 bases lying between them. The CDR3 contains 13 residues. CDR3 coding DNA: TGCGCCAGCAGCTTGGCGGGGGATCAGCCCCAGCATTTT. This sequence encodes CASSLAGDQPQHF.

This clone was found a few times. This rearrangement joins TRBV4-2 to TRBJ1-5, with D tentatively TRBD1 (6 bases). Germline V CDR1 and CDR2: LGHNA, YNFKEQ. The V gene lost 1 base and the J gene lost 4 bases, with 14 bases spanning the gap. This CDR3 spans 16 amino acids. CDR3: CASSQGHGQPNQPQHF. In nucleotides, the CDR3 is TGTGCCAGCAGCCAAGGGCACGGACAGCCAAATCAGCCCCAGCATTTT.

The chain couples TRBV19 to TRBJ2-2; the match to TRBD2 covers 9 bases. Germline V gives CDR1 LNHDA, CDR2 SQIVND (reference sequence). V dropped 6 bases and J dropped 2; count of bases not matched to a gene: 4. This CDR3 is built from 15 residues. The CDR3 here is CASSASGINTGELFF. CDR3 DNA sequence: TGTGCCAGTAGCGCTAGCGGGATAAACACCGGGGAGCTGTTTTTT.

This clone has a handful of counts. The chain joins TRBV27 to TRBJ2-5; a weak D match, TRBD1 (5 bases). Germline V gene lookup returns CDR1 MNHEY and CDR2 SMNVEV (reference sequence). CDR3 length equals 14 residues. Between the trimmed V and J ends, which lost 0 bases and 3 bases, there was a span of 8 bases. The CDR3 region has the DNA TGTGCCAGCAGTTTATCCAGGGAAAAAGAGACCCAGTACTTC. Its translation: CASSLSREKETQYF.

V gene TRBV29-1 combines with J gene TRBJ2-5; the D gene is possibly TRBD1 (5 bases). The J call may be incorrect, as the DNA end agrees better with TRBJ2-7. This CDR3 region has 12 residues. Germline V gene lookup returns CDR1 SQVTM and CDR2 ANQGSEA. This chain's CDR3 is CSVERQGREQYF. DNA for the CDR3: TGCAGCGTTGAAAGGCAGGGCCGCGAGCAGTACTTC.

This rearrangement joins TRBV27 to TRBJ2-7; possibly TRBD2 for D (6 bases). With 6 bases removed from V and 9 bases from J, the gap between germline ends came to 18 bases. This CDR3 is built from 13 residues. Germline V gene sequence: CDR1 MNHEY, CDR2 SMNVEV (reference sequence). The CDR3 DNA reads TGTGCCAGCAGCCCTGGGGACCTCGGGGGGCAGTACTTC. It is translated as CASSPGDLGGQYF.

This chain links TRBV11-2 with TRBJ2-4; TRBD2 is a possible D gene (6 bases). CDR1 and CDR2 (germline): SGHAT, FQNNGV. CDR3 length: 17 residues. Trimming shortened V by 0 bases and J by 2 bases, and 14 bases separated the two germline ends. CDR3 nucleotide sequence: TGTGCCAGCAGCTTAGAAGGGCTAGCGATTTCCAAAAACATTCAGTACTTC. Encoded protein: CASSLEGLAISKNIQYF.

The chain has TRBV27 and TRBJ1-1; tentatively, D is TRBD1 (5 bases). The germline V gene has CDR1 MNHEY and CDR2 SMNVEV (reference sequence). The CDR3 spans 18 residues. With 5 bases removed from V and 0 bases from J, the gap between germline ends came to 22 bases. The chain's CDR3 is CASSPSPGFVGMNTEAFF. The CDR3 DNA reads TGTGCCAGCAGTCCGAGCCCAGGGTTCGTGGGCATGAACACTGAAGCTTTCTTT.

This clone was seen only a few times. CDR3 coding DNA: TGTGCCAGCAGCCCCACCAGACTGGGGGGGTTCGGGGAGCTGTTTTTT. This gives the protein CASSPTRLGGFGELFF. This chain uses TRBV7-7 with TRBJ2-2; 7 bases match TRBD2. CDR1 and CDR2 from the germline V gene are SSHAT and FNYEAQ (reference sequence). The CDR3 is 16 residues long. Trimming cost V 5 bases and J 7 bases; bases outside gene matches: 13.

The CDR3 DNA reads as TGTGCCAGCAACATACTCGGCTTGGAGAACTACGAGCAGTACTTC. This codes for CASNILGLENYEQYF. The genes are TRBV7-6 and TRBJ2-7; no reliable D call. Trimming took 7 bases from V and 3 from J, leaving 19 bases between them. CDR3 size: 15 residues. CDR1 SGHVS and CDR2 FNYEAQ come from the germline V gene.

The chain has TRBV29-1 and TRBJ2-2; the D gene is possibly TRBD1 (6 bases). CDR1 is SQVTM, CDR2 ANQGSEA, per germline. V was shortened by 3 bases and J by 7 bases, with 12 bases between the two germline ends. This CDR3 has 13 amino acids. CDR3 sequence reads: CSVESGVSGELFF. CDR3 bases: TGCAGCGTTGAGTCAGGGGTCAGCGGGGAGCTGTTTTTT.

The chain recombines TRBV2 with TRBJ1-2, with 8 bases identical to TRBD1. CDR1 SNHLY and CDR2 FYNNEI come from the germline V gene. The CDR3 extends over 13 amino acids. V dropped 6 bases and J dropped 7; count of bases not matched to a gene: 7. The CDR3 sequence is CASRGTDRAGYTF. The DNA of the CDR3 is TGTGCCAGCAGGGGGACGGACAGGGCTGGCTACACCTTC.

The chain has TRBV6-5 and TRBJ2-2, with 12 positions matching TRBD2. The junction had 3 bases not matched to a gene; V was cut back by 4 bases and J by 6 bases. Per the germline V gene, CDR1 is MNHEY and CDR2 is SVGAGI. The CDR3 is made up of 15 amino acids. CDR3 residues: CASSSLAGGPGELFF. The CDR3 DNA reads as TGTGCCAGCAGTTCCCTAGCGGGGGGGCCCGGGGAGCTGTTTTTT.

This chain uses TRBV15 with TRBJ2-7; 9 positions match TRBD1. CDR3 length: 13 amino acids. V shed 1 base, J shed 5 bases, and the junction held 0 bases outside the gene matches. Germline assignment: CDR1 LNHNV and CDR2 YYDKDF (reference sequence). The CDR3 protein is CATSRGQGDEQYF. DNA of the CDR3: TGTGCCACCAGCAGAGGACAGGGGGACGAGCAGTACTTC.

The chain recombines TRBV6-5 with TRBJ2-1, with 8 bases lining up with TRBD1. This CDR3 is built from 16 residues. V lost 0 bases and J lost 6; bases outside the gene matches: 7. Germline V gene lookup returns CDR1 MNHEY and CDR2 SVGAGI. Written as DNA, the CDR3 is TGTGCCAGCAGTTACTCACCGTGGGACAGGTCCAATGAGCAGTTCTTC. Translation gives CASSYSPWDRSNEQFF.